These 16 T cell receptor beta chains share one sample of origin, sequenced in a study of long-term antiretroviral therapy in people with HIV (dated by TCRdb to 2022 to 2024). The immunoSEQ hsTCRB v3.0 assay was used at survey level resolution to sequence the TRB variable region. The source is immuneACCESS, and TCRdb retained only in-frame sequences with V and J called. Part of the clones is not carried over; for the studies checked, unresolved V genes explain less than half of this, and the remainder is unexplained. Here the sample has 20,000 or so clones; around 76% occur a single time. The ten largest make up 13% to 15% of the sample. Material: unsorted PBMCs, obtained 0.5 years before starting antiretroviral therapy. The receptors were sampled from a woman between 45 and 60 years old with HIV.

This clone was seen more than once but under ten times. The chain carries TRBV9 and TRBJ2-1; 10 bases line up with TRBD2. Germline V gene sequence: CDR1 SGDLS, CDR2 YYNGEE. Unmatched junction bases numbered 12, after V lost 1 base and J lost 2 bases. CDR3 length: 19 amino acids. CDR3 sequence: CASSVTAVAGGYAYNEQFF. The DNA for the CDR3 is TGTGCCAGCAGCGTAACGGCGGTAGCGGGGGGTTATGCCTACAATGAGCAGTTCTTC.

The gene calls are TRBV5-8 and TRBJ2-7, with D tentatively TRBD2 (5 bases). Germline V gives CDR1 SGHTS, CDR2 YDEGEE. There are 13 residues in the CDR3. Trimming took 3 bases from V and 4 from J, leaving 11 bases between them. The DNA for the CDR3 is TGTGCCAGCAGCTACGGACTGATTTACGAGCAGTACGTC. Translated, it gives CASSYGLIYEQYV.

This clone was observed a handful of times. J is TRBJ1-6 and V is TRBV9; TRBD1 agrees at 9 bases. The CDR3 loop spans 14 amino acids. Germline CDR1 is SGDLS and CDR2 is YYNGEE. V was pared by 3 bases and J by 10 bases, with 5 bases of the junction left unmatched. The DNA of the CDR3 is TGTGCCAGCAGCGAGGACAGGGGCGGGTCACCCCTCCACTTT. It translates to CASSEDRGGSPLHF.

The chain combines TRBV2 with TRBJ1-1; tentatively, D is TRBD1 (5 bases). Trimming shortened V by 5 bases and J by 4 bases, and 8 bases separated the two germline ends. The germline CDR1 and CDR2 sequences are SNHLY and FYNNEI. There are 12 residues in the CDR3. CDR3 protein: CASSLDTTEAFF. DNA of the CDR3: TGTGCCAGCAGTCTGGACACCACTGAAGCTTTCTTT. Drawing the rest from reference TRBV2 and TRBJ1-1, the complete variable domain is EPEVTQTPSHQVTQMGQEVILRCVPISNHLYFYWYRQILGQKVEFLVSFYNNEISEKSEIFDDQFSVERPDGSNFTLKIRSTKLEDSAMYFCASSLDTTEAFFGQGTRLTVV.

The chain carries TRBV5-1 and TRBJ2-2; 7 bases fit TRBD1. Germline CDR1 and CDR2: SGHRS and YFSETQ. The CDR3 sequence is 15 residues long. Trimming took 4 bases from V and 0 from J; bases not matched to a gene: 3. In DNA, the CDR3 is TGCGCCAGCAGCCAGGACAGGCCGAACACCGGGGAGCTGTTTTTT. It encodes CASSQDRPNTGELFF.

The rearrangement links TRBV6-5 to TRBJ1-2; 8 positions agree with TRBD1. Germline values: CDR1 MNHEY, CDR2 SVGAGI. V lost 5 bases, J lost 8 bases, and 10 bases stayed unmatched. The CDR3 is 14 amino acids. The CDR3 sequence: CASSQLSDREGYTF. CDR3 coding DNA: TGTGCCAGCAGTCAACTCTCGGACAGGGAGGGCTACACCTTC.

The V call is TRBV27, the J call TRBJ1-5, with a tentative D call TRBD1 (6 bases). Looked up from germline, CDR1 is MNHEY and CDR2 is SMNVEV (reference sequence). The V gene lost 10 bases and the J gene lost 0 bases, with 16 bases spanning the gap. The CDR3 sequence is 15 residues long. CDR3 in DNA: TGTGCCACCGGAGGGGGAGCCTATAGCAATCAGCCCCAGCATTTT. Protein sequence: CATGGGAYSNQPQHF.

This sequence joins TRBV29-1 and TRBJ1-2, with 7 bases fitting TRBD1. The CDR3 has 14 residues. J gave up 6 bases and V 0 bases, and 7 bases lay outside the gene matches. Per the germline V gene, CDR1 is SQVTM and CDR2 is ANQGSEA. In DNA form, the CDR3 reads TGCAGCGTTGAAGATAGACAGGGAGGGAATGGCTACACCTTC. Translating gives CSVEDRQGGNGYTF. The whole variable domain, filled in from reference TRBV29-1 and TRBJ1-2, reads SAVISQKPSRDICQRGTSLTIQCQVDSQVTMMFWYRQQPGQSLTLIATANQGSEATYESGFVIDKFPISRPNLTFSTLTVSNMSPEDSSIYLCSVEDRQGGNGYTFGSGTRLTVV.

This clone was detected a few times. This rearrangement joins TRBV9 to TRBJ2-7; D might be TRBD1 (6 bases). V was shortened by 0 bases and J by 6 bases, with 7 bases between the two germline ends. CDR3 length equals 12 residues. In germline, CDR1 is SGDLS, CDR2 YYNGEE. The CDR3 is CASSVGGGEQYF. CDR3 nucleotide sequence: TGTGCCAGCAGCGTAGGAGGGGGCGAGCAGTACTTC.

CDR3 sequence (DNA): TGCAGTGTTGTGTTCGGGACCCAGTACTTC. Encoded protein: CSVVFGTQYF. V and J are TRBV20-1 and TRBJ2-5; D not resolved. CDR3 length: 10 residues. The germline gives CDR1 DFQATT, CDR2 SNEGSKA (reference sequence). The V end was cut by 7 bases, the J end by 7 bases, with 10 bases between.

This sequence joins TRBV6-5 and TRBJ2-7; 7 nucleotides agree with TRBD2. J gave up 1 base and V 2 bases, and 8 bases lay outside the gene matches. Germline V gene lookup returns CDR1 MNHEY and CDR2 SVGAGI. This CDR3 contains 16 residues. The DNA of the CDR3 is TGTGCCAGCAGTTACCGTCTGAGCGGGGTATCCTACGAGCAGTACTTC. Translation gives CASSYRLSGVSYEQYF.

The V call is TRBV7-7, the J call TRBJ2-5, with 9 bases lining up with TRBD2. The CDR3 is 15 residues long. With 6 bases clipped from V and 2 bases from J, the junction kept 7 bases outside the gene matches. Germline assignment: CDR1 SSHAT and CDR2 FNYEAQ (reference sequence). The DNA of the CDR3 is TGTGCCAGCAGTCCCGGACTAGCGAGACAAGAGACCCAGTACTTC. Translation: CASSPGLARQETQYF. The full variable domain, completed using reference TRBV7-7 and TRBJ2-5, is GAGVSQSPRYKVTKRGQDVTLRCDPISSHATLYWYQQALGQGPEFLTYFNYEAQPDKSGLPSDRFSAERPEGSISTLTIQRTEQRDSAMYRCASSPGLARQETQYFGPGTRLLVL.

The V gene is TRBV9, the J gene TRBJ2-1; 13 bases fit TRBD2. Germline assignment: CDR1 SGDLS and CDR2 YYNGEE. V lost 4 bases and J lost 7; bases outside the gene matches: 11. This CDR3 region has 17 residues. CDR3: CASSLTGGGLAGNEQFF. In DNA form, the CDR3 reads TGTGCCAGCAGCCTTACCGGGGGGGGACTAGCGGGGAATGAGCAGTTCTTC. Looking up the rest from reference TRBV9 and TRBJ2-1 gives the full variable domain: DSGVTQTPKHLITATGQRVTLRCSPRSGDLSVYWYQQSLDQGLQFLIQYYNGEERAKGNILERFSAQQFPDLHSELNLSSLELGDSALYFCASSLTGGGLAGNEQFFGPGTRLTVL.

The chain is built from TRBV7-9 and TRBJ1-2; 8 nucleotides match TRBD1. V dropped 0 bases and J dropped 8; count of bases not matched to a gene: 5. Germline V gene sequence: CDR1 SEHNR, CDR2 FQNEAQ (reference sequence). The CDR3 is made up of 14 amino acids. CDR3 sequence reads: CASSLALTGEGYTF. Here the CDR3 DNA reads TGTGCCAGCAGCTTAGCCCTGACAGGGGAAGGCTACACCTTC. The full variable domain, completed using reference TRBV7-9 and TRBJ1-2, is DTGVSQNPRHKITKRGQNVTFRCDPISEHNRLYWYRQTLGQGPEFLTYFQNEAQLEKSRLLSDRFSAERPKGSFSTLEIQRTEQGDSAMYLCASSLALTGEGYTFGSGTRLTVV.

This clone appeared a few times. The V and J genes are TRBV5-1 and TRBJ1-2; TRBD1 might be the D (5 bases). The CDR3 consists of 12 residues. V lost 1 base, J lost 8 bases, and 9 bases lay in between. CDR1 SGHRS and CDR2 YFSETQ come from the germline V gene. The CDR3 loop reads CASSLNGDGYTF. The DNA for the CDR3 is TGCGCCAGCAGCTTGAACGGGGACGGCTACACCTTC.

This clone is judged medium-sized (0.01 to 0.1%). The gene calls are TRBV7-3 and TRBJ2-7; D possibly corresponds to TRBD2 (5 bases). This CDR3 has 13 residues. Germline lookup yields CDR1 SGHTA and CDR2 FQGTGA. The V end was cut by 1 base, the J end by 9 bases, with 13 bases between. Here the CDR3 reads CASSLNPTAGQYF. As DNA, the CDR3 is TGTGCCAGCAGCTTAAATCCCACGGCGGGGCAGTACTTC.